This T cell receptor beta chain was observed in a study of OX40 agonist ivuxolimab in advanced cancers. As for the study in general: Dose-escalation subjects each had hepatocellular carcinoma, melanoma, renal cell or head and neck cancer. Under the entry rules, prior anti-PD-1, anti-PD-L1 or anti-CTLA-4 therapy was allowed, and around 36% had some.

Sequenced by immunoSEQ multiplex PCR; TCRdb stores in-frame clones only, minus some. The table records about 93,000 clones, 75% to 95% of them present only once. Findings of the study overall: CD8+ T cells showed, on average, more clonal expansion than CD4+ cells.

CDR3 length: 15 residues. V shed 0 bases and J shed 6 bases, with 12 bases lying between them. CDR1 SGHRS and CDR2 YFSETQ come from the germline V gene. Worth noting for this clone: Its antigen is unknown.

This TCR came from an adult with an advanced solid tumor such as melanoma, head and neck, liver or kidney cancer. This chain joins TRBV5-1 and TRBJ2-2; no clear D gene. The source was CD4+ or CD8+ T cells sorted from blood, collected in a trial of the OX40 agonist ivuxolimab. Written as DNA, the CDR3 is TGCGCCAGCAGCTTGGCAGTCGGGTTGCCCGGGGAGCTGTTTTTT. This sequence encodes CASSLAVGLPGELFF. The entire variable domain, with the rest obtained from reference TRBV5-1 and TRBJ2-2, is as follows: KAGVTQTPRYLIKTRGQQVTLSCSPISGHRSVSWYQQTPGQGLQFLFEYFSETQRNKGNFPGRFSGRQFSNSRSEMNVSTLELGDSALYLCASSLAVGLPGELFFGEGSRLTVL.